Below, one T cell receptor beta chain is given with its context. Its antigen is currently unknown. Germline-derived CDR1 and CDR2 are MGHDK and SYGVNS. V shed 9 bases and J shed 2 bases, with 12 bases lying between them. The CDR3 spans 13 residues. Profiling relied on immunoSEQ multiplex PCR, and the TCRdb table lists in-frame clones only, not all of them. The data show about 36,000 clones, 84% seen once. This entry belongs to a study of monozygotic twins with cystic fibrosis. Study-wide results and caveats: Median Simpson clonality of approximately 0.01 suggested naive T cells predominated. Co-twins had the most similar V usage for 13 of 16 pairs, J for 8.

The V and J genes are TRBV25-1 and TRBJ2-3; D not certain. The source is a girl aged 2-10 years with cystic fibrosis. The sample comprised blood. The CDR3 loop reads CARHSYFTDTQYF. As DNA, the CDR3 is TGTGCCAGGCATAGTTACTTCACAGATACGCAGTATTTT.